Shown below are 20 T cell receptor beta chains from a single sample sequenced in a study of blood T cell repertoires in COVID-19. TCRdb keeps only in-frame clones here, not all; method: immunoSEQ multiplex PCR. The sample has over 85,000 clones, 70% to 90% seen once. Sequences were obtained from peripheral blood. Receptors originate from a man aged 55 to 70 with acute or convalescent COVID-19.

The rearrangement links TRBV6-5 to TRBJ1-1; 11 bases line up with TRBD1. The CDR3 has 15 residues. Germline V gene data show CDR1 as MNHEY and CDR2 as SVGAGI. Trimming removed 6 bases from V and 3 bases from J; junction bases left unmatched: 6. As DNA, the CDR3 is TGTGCCAGCAGCATGGACAGGGGGCTGGACACTGAAGCTTTCTTT. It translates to CASSMDRGLDTEAFF.

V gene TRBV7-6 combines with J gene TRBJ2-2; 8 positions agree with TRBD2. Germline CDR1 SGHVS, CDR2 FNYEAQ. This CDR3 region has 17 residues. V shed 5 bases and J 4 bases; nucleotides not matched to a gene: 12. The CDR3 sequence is CASSRRGGRGSTGELFF. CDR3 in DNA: TGTGCCAGCAGCCGCCGGGGGGGGCGGGGGAGCACCGGGGAGCTGTTTTTT.

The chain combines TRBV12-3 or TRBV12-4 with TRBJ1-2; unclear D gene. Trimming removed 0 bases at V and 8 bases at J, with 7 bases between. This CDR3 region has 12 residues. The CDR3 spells CASSLASGGYTF. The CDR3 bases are TGTGCCAGCAGTTTAGCTAGCGGGGGCTACACCTTC.

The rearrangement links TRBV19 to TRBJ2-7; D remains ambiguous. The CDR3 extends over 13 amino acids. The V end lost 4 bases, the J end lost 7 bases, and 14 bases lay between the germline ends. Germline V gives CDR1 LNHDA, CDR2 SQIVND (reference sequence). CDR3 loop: CASSTASPGEQYF. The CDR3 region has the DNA TGTGCCAGTAGTACCGCTAGTCCTGGGGAGCAGTACTTC.

The CDR3 DNA sequence: TGTGCCAGCAGCTTAGGGCCCGGGGAGCTGTTTTTT. Its translation: CASSLGPGELFF. The V gene is TRBV11-2, the J gene TRBJ2-2; no reliable D call. Germline CDR1 is SGHAT and CDR2 is FQNNGV. Trimming shortened V by 1 base and J by 6 bases, and 3 bases separated the two germline ends. The CDR3 spans 12 residues.

The CDR3 is CASSLPRRSSYNEQFF. CDR3 in DNA: TGTGCCAGCAGCTTGCCAAGACGGAGCTCCTACAATGAGCAGTTCTTC. The genes are TRBV5-4 and TRBJ2-1; D is unresolved. V was trimmed by 1 base and J by 0 bases, leaving 11 bases between them. Per the germline V gene, CDR1 is SGHNT and CDR2 is YYREEE (reference sequence). CDR3 length: 16 amino acids.

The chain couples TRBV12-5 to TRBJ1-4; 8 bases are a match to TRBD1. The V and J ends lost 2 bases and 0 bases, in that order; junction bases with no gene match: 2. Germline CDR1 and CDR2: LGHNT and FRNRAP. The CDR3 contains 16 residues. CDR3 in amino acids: CASGLKTGATNEKLFF. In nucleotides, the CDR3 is TGTGCTAGTGGTTTGAAGACAGGGGCAACTAATGAAAAACTGTTTTTT.

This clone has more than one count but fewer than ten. The CDR3 is CSASRSGQVNSPLHF. In DNA form, the CDR3 reads TGCAGTGCTAGTCGCTCGGGACAGGTGAATTCACCCCTCCACTTT. The rearrangement joins TRBV20-1 to TRBJ1-6, with 8 bases fitting TRBD1. Trimming at V came to 3 bases and at J to 7 bases, leaving 8 bases not matched to a gene. The CDR3 consists of 15 residues. In germline, CDR1 is DFQATT, CDR2 SNEGSKA (reference sequence).

CDR3 residues: CASSLGGRSQGYGYTF. The CDR3 nucleotides are TGTGCCAGCAGCTTAGGAGGACGGTCTCAGGGCTATGGCTACACCTTC. The chain is built from TRBV13 and TRBJ1-2; D might be TRBD1 (5 bases). The CDR3 is 16 amino acids. Trimming took off 0 bases at V and 4 bases at J, with 15 bases between the two ends. Germline V gene sequence: CDR1 PRHDT, CDR2 FYEKMQ (reference sequence).

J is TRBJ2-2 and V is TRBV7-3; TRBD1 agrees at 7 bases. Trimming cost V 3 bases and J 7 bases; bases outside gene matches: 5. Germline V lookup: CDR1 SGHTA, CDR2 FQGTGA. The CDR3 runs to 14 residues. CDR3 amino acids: CASSFKTGSGELFF. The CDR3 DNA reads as TGTGCCAGCAGCTTCAAGACAGGGAGCGGGGAGCTGTTTTTT.

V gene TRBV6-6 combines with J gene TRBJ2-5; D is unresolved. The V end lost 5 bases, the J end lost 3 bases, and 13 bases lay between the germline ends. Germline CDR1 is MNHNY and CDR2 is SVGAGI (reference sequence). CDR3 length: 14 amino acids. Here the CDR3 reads CASSGRLSKETQYF. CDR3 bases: TGTGCCAGCAGTGGTAGACTCTCGAAAGAGACCCAGTACTTC.

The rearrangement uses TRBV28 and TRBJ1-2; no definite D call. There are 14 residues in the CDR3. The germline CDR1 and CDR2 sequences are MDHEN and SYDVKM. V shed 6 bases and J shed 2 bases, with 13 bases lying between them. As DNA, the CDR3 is TGTGCCAGCAGCCCCACGGGGAGAAACTATGGCTACACCTTC. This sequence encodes CASSPTGRNYGYTF.

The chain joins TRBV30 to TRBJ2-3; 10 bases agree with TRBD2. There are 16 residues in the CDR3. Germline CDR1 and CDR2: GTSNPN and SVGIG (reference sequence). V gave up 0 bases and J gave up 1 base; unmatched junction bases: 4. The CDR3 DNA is TGTGCCTGGAGTGTCGGGCTAGCGGGAGGCACAGATACGCAGTATTTT. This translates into CAWSVGLAGGTDTQYF.

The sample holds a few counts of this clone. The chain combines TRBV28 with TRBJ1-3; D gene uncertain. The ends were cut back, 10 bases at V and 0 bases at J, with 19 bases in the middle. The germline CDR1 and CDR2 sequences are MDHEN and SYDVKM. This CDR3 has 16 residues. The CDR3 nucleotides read TGTGCCACTACACCCCCTGGCACAGCCTCTGGAAACACCATATATTTT. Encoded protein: CATTPPGTASGNTIYF. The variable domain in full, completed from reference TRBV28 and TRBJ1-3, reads DVKVTQSSRYLVKRTGEKVFLECVQDMDHENMFWYRQDPGLGLRLIYFSYDVKMKEKGDIPEGYSVSREKKERFSLILESASTNQTSMYLCATTPPGTASGNTIYFGEGSWLTVV.

In DNA, the CDR3 is TGTGCCAGCAGCGTAGGCCCAGGAACTAGCACAGATACGCAGTATTTT. It is translated as CASSVGPGTSTDTQYF. The chain combines TRBV9 with TRBJ2-3, with D hard to call. Looked up from germline, CDR1 is SGDLS and CDR2 is YYNGEE. The V end lost 0 bases, the J end lost 0 bases, and 11 bases lay between the germline ends. The CDR3 extends over 16 amino acids.

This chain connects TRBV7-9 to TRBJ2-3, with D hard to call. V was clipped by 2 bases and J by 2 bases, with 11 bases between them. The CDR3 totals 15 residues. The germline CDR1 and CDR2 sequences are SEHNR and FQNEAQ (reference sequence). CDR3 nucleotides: TGTGCCAGCAGCTTATCACAGAGAGACACAGATACGCAGTATTTT. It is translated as CASSLSQRDTDTQYF.

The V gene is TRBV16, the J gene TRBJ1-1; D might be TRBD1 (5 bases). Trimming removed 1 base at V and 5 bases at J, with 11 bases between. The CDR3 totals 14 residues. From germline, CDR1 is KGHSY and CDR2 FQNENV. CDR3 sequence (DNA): TGTGCCAGCAGCCAATTACCAGGGCGGACTGAAGCTTTCTTT. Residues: CASSQLPGRTEAFF.

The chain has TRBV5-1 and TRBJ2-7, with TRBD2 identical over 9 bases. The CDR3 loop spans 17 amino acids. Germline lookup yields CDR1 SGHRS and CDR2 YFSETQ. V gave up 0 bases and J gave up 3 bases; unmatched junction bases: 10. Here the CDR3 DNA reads TGCGCCAGCAGCTTGGCCAGTCGAGCGGGAGGAGGCTACGAGCAGTACTTC. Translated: CASSLASRAGGGYEQYF.

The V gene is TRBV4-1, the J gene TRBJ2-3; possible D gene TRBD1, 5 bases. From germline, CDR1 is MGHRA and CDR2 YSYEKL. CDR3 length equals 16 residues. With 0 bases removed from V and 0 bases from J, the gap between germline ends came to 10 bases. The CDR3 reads CASSQDRGISTDTQYF. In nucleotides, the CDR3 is TGCGCCAGCAGCCAAGATAGGGGCATAAGCACAGATACGCAGTATTTT.

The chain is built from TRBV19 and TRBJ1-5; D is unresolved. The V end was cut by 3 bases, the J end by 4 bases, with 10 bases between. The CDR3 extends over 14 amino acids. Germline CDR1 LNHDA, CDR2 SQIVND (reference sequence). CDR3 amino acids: CASSIRSQNQPQHF. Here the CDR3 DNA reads TGTGCCAGTAGTATCCGTTCACAGAATCAGCCCCAGCATTTT.